The 9 T cell receptor beta chains below were found in one sample sequenced in a study of OX40 agonist ivuxolimab in advanced cancers. Generated by immunoSEQ multiplex PCR, the TCRdb table keeps only in-frame clones and is missing some. Found here are some 70,000 clones, roughly four fifths of them singletons; the top ten hold over 1.3%. Sequencing was performed on CD4+ or CD8+ T cells sorted from blood, taken in a trial of the OX40 agonist ivuxolimab. These receptors came from an adult with an advanced solid tumor such as melanoma, head and neck, liver or kidney cancer.

This clone was counted between two and nine times. The chain uses TRBV11-2 and TRBJ1-6; 9 bases are shared with TRBD1. Germline lookup yields CDR1 SGHAT and CDR2 FQNNGV. The CDR3 consists of 18 residues. Trimming removed 2 bases from V and 0 bases from J; junction bases left unmatched: 5. The CDR3 coding sequence is TGTGCCAGCAGCTTACGACAGGGGGGAAGCTCCTATAATTCACCCCTCCACTTT. This codes for CASSLRQGGSSYNSPLHF.

On this clone: Other DNA sequences in the sample encode the same CDR3. CDR3 sequence: CASSVGGRGADTQYF. CDR3 bases: TGTGCCAGCAGCGTAGGGGGTCGGGGGGCGGATACGCAGTATTTT. J is TRBJ2-3 and V is TRBV9; the D gene is possibly TRBD2 (7 bases). Between the trimmed V and J ends, which lost 0 bases and 6 bases, there was a span of 14 bases. CDR3 length: 15 residues. Per the germline V gene, CDR1 is SGDLS and CDR2 is YYNGEE. The complete variable domain, with remaining parts taken from reference TRBV9 and TRBJ2-3, reads DSGVTQTPKHLITATGQRVTLRCSPRSGDLSVYWYQQSLDQGLQFLIQYYNGEERAKGNILERFSAQQFPDLHSELNLSSLELGDSALYFCASSVGGRGADTQYFGPGTRLTVL.

The J gene is TRBJ2-1, the V gene TRBV15; TRBD2 matches at 11 bases. From germline, CDR1 is LNHNV and CDR2 YYDKDF (reference sequence). The CDR3 totals 16 residues. The ends lost 3 bases at V and 9 bases at J; junction bases unmatched: 10. The CDR3 region has the DNA TGTGCCACCAGCAGTTTATTAGCGGGGGGGCGGGGTGAGCAGTTCTTC. Its protein is CATSSLLAGGRGEQFF.

This clone turned up a few times. The V call is TRBV5-1, the J call TRBJ1-1; D uncertain. Trimming took 0 bases from V and 1 from J, leaving 7 bases between them. The germline V gene encodes CDR1 SGHRS and CDR2 YFSETQ. The CDR3 covers 14 residues. The CDR3 coding sequence is TGCGCCAGCAGCTTGGAGGTAGGGAACACTGAAGCTTTCTTT. Protein sequence: CASSLEVGNTEAFF.

This chain connects TRBV11-2 to TRBJ1-5; 9 bases are a match to TRBD1. J gave up 6 bases and V 4 bases, and 4 bases lay outside the gene matches. The CDR3 has 14 amino acids. Per the germline V gene, CDR1 is SGHAT and CDR2 is FQNNGV. The CDR3 is CASSYRGQGQPQHF. As DNA, the CDR3 is TGTGCCAGCAGCTACAGGGGGCAAGGTCAGCCCCAGCATTTT.

This clone has just one count. The chain is built from TRBV5-6 and TRBJ2-5, with D perhaps matching TRBD1 (5 bases). The CDR3 is 11 residues long. Trimming took 4 bases from V and 8 from J, leaving 9 bases between them. Looked up from germline, CDR1 is SGHDT and CDR2 is YYEEEE. CDR3 in amino acids: CASSQQATQYF. CDR3 bases: TGTGCCAGCAGCCAACAGGCAACCCAGTACTTC.

J is TRBJ2-7 and V is TRBV7-8; TRBD1 matches 10 bases. There are 14 residues in the CDR3. CDR1 and CDR2 (germline): SGHVS, FQNEAQ. The J segment lost 2 bases and the V segment lost 5 bases, leaving 3 bases of the junction unmatched. CDR3 bases: TGTGCCAGCAGCATCGGACAGGGGGCCTACGAGCAGTACTTC. Translated: CASSIGQGAYEQYF.

This chain joins TRBV29-1 and TRBJ2-7; 7 bases are a match to TRBD1. The CDR3 runs to 12 residues. V was pared by 8 bases and J by 4 bases, with 8 bases of the junction left unmatched. Germline V gene sequence: CDR1 SQVTM, CDR2 ANQGSEA. This CDR3 reads CSTRDSEYEQYF. The CDR3 DNA follows: TGCAGCACCCGGGACAGCGAGTACGAGCAGTACTTC.

V gene TRBV28 combines with J gene TRBJ2-2; TRBD1 agrees at 7 bases. This CDR3 region has 15 residues. Germline V gives CDR1 MDHEN, CDR2 SYDVKM. Trimming cost V 3 bases and J 3 bases; bases outside gene matches: 4. The CDR3 sequence is CASSFGTDYTGELFF. The DNA of the CDR3 is TGTGCCAGCAGTTTCGGGACAGACTACACCGGGGAGCTGTTTTTT.